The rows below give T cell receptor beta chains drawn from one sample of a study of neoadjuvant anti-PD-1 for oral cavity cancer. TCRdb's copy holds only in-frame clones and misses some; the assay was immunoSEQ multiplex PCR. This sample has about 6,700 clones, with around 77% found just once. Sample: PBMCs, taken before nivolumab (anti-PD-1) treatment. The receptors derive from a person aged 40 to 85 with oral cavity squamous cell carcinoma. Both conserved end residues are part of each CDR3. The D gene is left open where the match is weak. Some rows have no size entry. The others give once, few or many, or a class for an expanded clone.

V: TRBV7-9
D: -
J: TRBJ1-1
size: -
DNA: TGTGCCAGCAGCTTAAATGATCGGGCTGAAGCTTTCTTT
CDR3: CASSLNDRAEAFF

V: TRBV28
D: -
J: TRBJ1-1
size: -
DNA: TGTGCCAGCAGCCCGCTGTGGAACACTGAAGCTTTCTTT
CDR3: CASSPLWNTEAFF

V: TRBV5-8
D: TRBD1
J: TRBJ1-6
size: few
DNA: TGTGCCAGCAGCCTGGGACAGGGAGATTCACCCCTCCACTTT
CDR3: CASSLGQGDSPLHF

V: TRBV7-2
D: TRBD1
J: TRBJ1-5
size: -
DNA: TGTGCCAGCAGCTTAGGCTACAGGGGGGGTCAGCCCCAGCATTTT
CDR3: CASSLGYRGGQPQHF

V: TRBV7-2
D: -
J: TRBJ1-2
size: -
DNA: TGTGCCAGCAGCCTAGGTGGGAAGGGTGGCTACACCTTC
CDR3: CASSLGGKGGYTF

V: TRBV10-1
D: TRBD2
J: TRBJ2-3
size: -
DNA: TGCGCCAGCAGTGAGTTTGAGCGGGGGGAGCTTCCCGAGGGGACGCAGTATTTT
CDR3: CASSEFERGELPEGTQYF

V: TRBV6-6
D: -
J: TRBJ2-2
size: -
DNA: TGTGCCAGCAGTTACTCGGCAGGGTGGACCGGGGAGCTGTTTTTT
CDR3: CASSYSAGWTGELFF

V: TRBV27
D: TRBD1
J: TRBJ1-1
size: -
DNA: TGTGCCAGCAGTTCCCAGCGAAGCAGGGGGTCTGGAAACACTGAAGCTTTCTTT
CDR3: CASSSQRSRGSGNTEAFF

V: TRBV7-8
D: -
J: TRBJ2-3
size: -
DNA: TGTGCCAGCAGCCAGCCCGGGGAGAGAAGATCGCAGTATTTT
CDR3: CASSQPGERRSQYF

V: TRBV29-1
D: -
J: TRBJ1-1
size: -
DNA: TGCAGCGTTCGTGAGGACATGGCTTTCTTT
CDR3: CSVREDMAFF

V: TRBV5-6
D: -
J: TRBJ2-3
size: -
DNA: TGTGCCAGCAGCCGGGCCTCGGGGCGCACAGATACGCAGTATTTT
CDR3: CASSRASGRTDTQYF

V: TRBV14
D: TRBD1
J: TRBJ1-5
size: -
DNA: TGTGCCAGCAGCCAATCCGTTCCGGGACAGGGTAGCAATCAGCCCCAGCATTTT
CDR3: CASSQSVPGQGSNQPQHF

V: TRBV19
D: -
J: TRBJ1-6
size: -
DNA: TGTGCCAGCCTTTCTCTCTCAGTCCTCTCCTATAATTCACCCCTCCACTTT
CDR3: CASLSLSVLSYNSPLHF

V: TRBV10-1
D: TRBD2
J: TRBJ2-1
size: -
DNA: TGCGCCAGCAGTAGGAGCGGGGGGGGCTACAATGAGCAGTTCTTC
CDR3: CASSRSGGGYNEQFF

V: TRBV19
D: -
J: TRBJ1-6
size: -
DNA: TGTGCCAGTAGTGCCCTAAGGGGGGATAATTCACCCCTCCACTTT
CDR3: CASSALRGDNSPLHF